This T cell receptor (beta chain) was sequenced for a study of early T cells in non-severe SARS-CoV-2 infection. TCRdb called the 5' RACE reads again in MiXCR, with one record for every CDR3 protein. The sample has about 83,000 distinct CDR3 sequences, around 9.3% seen once. This clonotype was found many times. Per the germline V gene, CDR1 is MNHNS and CDR2 is SASEGT. The V and J ends lost 7 bases and 1 base respectively, with 7 bases between them. The CDR3 sequence is 12 residues long. This receptor was taken from an adult who was a healthcare worker with PCR-confirmed SARS-CoV-2 infection or an uninfected control (not recorded which). The material was whole blood, obtained at baseline. This chain connects TRBV6-1 to TRBJ1-1; D not certain. The CDR3 DNA reads TGTGCCAGCAATATGTGGAACACTGAAGCTTTCTTT. It specifies CASNMWNTEAFF.